One sample yielded the 12 T cell receptor beta chains listed below, sequenced in a study of T-cell memory formation after mild COVID-19. In TCRdb, the 5' RACE reads were re-called with MiXCR into one record per CDR3 protein. Of some 410,000 distinct CDR3 sequences in the sample, more than 20% were seen once. The source material was PBMCs or a T cell subset sorted from them (not recorded which). All receptors come from an adult woman who had mild COVID-19 (a few samples of this study predate the infection). Cell type and time point are not known.

This clonotype was observed a few times. The V and J genes are TRBV19 and TRBJ2-1; D remains unclear. Germline V gives CDR1 LNHDA, CDR2 SQIVND (reference sequence). V was shortened by 5 bases and J by 5 bases, with 7 bases between the two germline ends. CDR3 size: 12 residues. DNA for the CDR3: TGTGCCAGTAGTCCGACCCACAATGAGCAGTTCTTC. This sequence encodes CASSPTHNEQFF.

This clonotype has only a few counts. This rearrangement joins TRBV7-9 to TRBJ1-2; D remains ambiguous. The CDR3 is 13 residues long. CDR1 and CDR2 (germline): SEHNR, FQNEAQ (reference sequence). Deletions cut 6 bases from V and 1 base from J, with 9 bases between. CDR3 DNA: TGTGCCAGCAGTATCGGAGTTAACTATGGCTACACCTTC. Protein: CASSIGVNYGYTF. Using reference TRBV7-9 and TRBJ1-2 for the parts outside the CDR3, the full variable domain is DTGVSQNPRHKITKRGQNVTFRCDPISEHNRLYWYRQTLGQGPEFLTYFQNEAQLEKSRLLSDRFSAERPKGSFSTLEIQRTEQGDSAMYLCASSIGVNYGYTFGSGTRLTVV.

As DNA, the CDR3 is TGTGCCAGCAGTAAGACAGGGTCCGGGCATGAGCAGTTCTTC. Encoded protein: CASSKTGSGHEQFF. The chain links TRBV4-2 to TRBJ2-1, with TRBD1 matching over 7 bases. This CDR3 has 14 amino acids. Losses at the gene ends were 6 bases for V and 8 bases for J; bases not matched to a gene: 10. The V gene's germline CDR1 is LGHNA and CDR2 YNFKEQ.

This clonotype was found many times. V and J are TRBV5-1 and TRBJ1-1; tentative D call: TRBD1 (6 bases). CDR1 SGHRS and CDR2 YFSETQ come from the germline V gene. The CDR3 covers 14 residues. Between the trimmed V and J ends, which lost 0 bases and 4 bases, there was a span of 10 bases. The CDR3 region has the DNA TGCGCCAGCAGCTTGGCCGGAGGGGGCACTGAAGCTTTCTTT. Its translation: CASSLAGGGTEAFF.

The chain is built from TRBV10-3 and TRBJ2-1, with unresolved D. V was clipped by 6 bases and J by 9 bases, with 15 bases between them. This CDR3 has 13 residues. The V gene's germline CDR1 is ENHRY and CDR2 SYGVKD. The CDR3 is CAISGPLDGEQFF. The CDR3 DNA is TGTGCCATCAGCGGACCCTTAGACGGTGAGCAGTTCTTC.

The chain is built from TRBV5-1 and TRBJ1-1, with unresolved D. This CDR3 has 15 residues. V was pared by 0 bases and J by 0 bases, with 9 bases between. Germline lookup yields CDR1 SGHRS and CDR2 YFSETQ. CDR3 nucleotides: TGCGCCAGCAGCTTGGGGACGGCTATGAACACTGAAGCTTTCTTT. Translation: CASSLGTAMNTEAFF.

Many counts were recorded for this clonotype. Relative to the germline gene, one junction end is altered; a read error may explain this. CDR3 residues: CSARIPGLAYAQYF. In DNA, the CDR3 is TGCAGTGCCAGAATCCCGGGACTAGCCTACGCGCAGTACTTC. This chain joins TRBV20-1 and TRBJ2-7, with 9 bases identical to TRBD2. Germline CDR1 is DFQATT and CDR2 is SNEGSKA (reference sequence). There are 14 residues in the CDR3.

This clonotype was seen only a few times. The chain has TRBV29-1 and TRBJ2-2, with D perhaps matching TRBD1 or TRBD2 (5 bases each). From germline, CDR1 is SQVTM and CDR2 ANQGSEA. The CDR3 spans 13 residues. Trimming stripped 4 bases from V and 7 bases from J, with 13 bases between. This CDR3 is CSVGHGAVGELFF. The CDR3, as DNA: TGCAGCGTTGGTCACGGGGCGGTCGGGGAGCTGTTTTTT.

The chain has TRBV21-1 and TRBJ2-5. TRBV21-1 is deemed a pseudogene. This CDR3 has 14 amino acids. CDR3: CASKSDVKRETQYF. For the CDR3, the DNA is TGTGCCAGCAAATCCGACGTGAAAAGGGAGACCCAGTACTTC.

This clonotype has a handful of counts. The chain carries TRBV7-3 and TRBJ2-5; no clear D gene. The CDR3 loop spans 15 amino acids. In germline, CDR1 is SGHTA, CDR2 FQGTGA. Deletions cut 2 bases from V and 2 bases from J, with 12 bases between. The CDR3 loop is CASSLGLGMQETQYF. DNA of the CDR3: TGTGCCAGCAGCTTAGGATTGGGTATGCAAGAGACCCAGTACTTC.

With respect to this clonotype: This may arise from a read error, as a much more abundant clone is one base away. The gene calls are TRBV29-1 and TRBJ2-1, with 13 bases aligning to TRBD2. CDR3 length equals 16 residues. Per germline, CDR1 SQVTM and CDR2 ANQGSEA. CDR3 loop: CSVHSPGLAGRNEKFF. DNA for the CDR3: TGCAGCGTTCATTCCCCGGGACTAGCGGGACGAAATGAGAAGTTCTTC.

The rearrangement links TRBV29-1 to TRBJ2-1; no firm D call. From germline, CDR1 is SQVTM and CDR2 ANQGSEA. The CDR3 consists of 8 residues. The CDR3 sequence is CTFLGQFF. CDR3 in DNA: TGCACCTTCCTGGGGCAGTTCTTC.